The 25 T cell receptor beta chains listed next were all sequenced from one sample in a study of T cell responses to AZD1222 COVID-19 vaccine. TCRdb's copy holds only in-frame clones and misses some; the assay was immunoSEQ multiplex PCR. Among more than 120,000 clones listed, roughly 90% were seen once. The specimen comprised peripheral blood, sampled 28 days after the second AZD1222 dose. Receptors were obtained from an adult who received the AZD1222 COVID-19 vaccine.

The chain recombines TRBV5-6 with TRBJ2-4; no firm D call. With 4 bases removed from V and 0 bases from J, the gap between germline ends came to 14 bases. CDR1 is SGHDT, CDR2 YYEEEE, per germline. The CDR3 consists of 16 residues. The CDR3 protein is CASSPFRALAKNIQYF. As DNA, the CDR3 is TGTGCCAGCAGCCCATTCAGAGCTCTAGCCAAAAACATTCAGTACTTC.

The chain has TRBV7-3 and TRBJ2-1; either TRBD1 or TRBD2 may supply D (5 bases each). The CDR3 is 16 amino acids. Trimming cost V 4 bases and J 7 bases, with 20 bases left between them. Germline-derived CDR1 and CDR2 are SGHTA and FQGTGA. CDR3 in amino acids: CASSSSGPTNRNEQFF. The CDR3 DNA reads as TGTGCCAGCAGCTCCTCGGGACCCACCAATCGGAATGAGCAGTTCTTC.

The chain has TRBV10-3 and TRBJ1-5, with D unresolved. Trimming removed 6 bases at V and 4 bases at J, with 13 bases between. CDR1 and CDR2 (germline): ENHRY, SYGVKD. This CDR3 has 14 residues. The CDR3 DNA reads TGTGCCATCAGGAACGAGGGCGCAAATCAGCCCCAGCATTTT. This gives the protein CAIRNEGANQPQHF.

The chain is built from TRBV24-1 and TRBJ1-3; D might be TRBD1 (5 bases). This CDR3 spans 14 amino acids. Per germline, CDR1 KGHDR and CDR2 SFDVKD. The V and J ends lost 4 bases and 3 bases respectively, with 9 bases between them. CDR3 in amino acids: CATSEAGYGNTIYF. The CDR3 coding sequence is TGTGCCACCAGTGAGGCAGGGTATGGAAACACCATATATTTT.

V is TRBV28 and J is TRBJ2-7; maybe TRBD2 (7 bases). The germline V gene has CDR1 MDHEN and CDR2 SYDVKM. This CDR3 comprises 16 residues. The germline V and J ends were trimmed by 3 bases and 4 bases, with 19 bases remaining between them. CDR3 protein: CASSFSAGAGRYEQYF. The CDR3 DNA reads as TGTGCCAGCAGTTTCTCCGCGGGGGCAGGGAGGTACGAGCAGTACTTC.

The CDR3 DNA is TGTGCCAGCAGCCGAAGACAGGGAGGAGAAAAACTGTTTTTT. This sequence encodes CASSRRQGGEKLFF. V gene TRBV7-8 combines with J gene TRBJ1-4; TRBD1 agrees at 7 bases. The V segment lost 5 bases and the J segment 8 bases; nucleotides outside the gene matches: 8. CDR1 and CDR2 from the germline V gene are SGHVS and FQNEAQ. CDR3 size: 14 residues.

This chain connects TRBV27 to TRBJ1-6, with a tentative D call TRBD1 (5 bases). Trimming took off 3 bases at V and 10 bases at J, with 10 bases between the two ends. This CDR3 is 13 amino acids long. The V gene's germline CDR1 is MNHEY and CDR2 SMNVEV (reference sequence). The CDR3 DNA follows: TGTGCCAGCAGTTTGTGGGGCGGATCACCCCTCCACTTT. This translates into CASSLWGGSPLHF.

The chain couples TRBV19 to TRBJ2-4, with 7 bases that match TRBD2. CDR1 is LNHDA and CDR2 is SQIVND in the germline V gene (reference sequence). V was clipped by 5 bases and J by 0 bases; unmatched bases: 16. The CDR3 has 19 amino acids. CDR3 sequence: CASSVTVGEGGLAKNIQYF. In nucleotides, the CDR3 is TGTGCCAGTAGTGTAACAGTGGGGGAGGGAGGCTTAGCCAAAAACATTCAGTACTTC.

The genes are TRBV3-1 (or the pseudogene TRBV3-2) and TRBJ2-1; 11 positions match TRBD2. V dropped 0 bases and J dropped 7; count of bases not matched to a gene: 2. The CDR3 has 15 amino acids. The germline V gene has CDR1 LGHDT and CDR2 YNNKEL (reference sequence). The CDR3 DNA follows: TGTGCCAGCAGCCAAGACACTAGCGGGAGTAATGAGCAGTTCTTC. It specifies CASSQDTSGSNEQFF.

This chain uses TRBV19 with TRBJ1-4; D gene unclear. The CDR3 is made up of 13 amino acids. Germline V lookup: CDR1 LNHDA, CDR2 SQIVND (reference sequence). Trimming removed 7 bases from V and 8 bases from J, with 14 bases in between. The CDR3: CASKVRLGEKLFF. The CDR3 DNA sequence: TGTGCCAGTAAGGTCCGCTTGGGGGAAAAACTGTTTTTT.

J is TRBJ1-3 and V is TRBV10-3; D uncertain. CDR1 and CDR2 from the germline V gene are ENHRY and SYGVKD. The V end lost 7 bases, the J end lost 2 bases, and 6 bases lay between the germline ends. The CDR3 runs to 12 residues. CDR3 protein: CAIKTTGNTIYF. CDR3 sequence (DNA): TGTGCCATCAAAACCACTGGAAACACCATATATTTT.

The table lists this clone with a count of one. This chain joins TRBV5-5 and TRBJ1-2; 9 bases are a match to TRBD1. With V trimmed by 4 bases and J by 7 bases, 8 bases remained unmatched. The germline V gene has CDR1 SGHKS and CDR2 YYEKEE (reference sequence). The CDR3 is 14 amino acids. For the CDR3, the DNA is TGTGCCAGCAGCCCACCAGGGACAGGGCTTGGCTACACCTTC. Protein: CASSPPGTGLGYTF.

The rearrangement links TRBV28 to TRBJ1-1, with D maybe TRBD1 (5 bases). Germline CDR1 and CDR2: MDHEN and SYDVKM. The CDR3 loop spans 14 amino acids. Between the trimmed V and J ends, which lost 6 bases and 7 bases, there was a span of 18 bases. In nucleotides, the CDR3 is TGTGCCAGCAGGTTAACCGGGACGGTAGTTGAAGCTTTCTTT. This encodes CASRLTGTVVEAFF.

The CDR3 bases are TGTGCCAGCTCACCACGTACAGGGGGCGACACTGAAGCTTTCTTT. It translates to CASSPRTGGDTEAFF. This chain uses TRBV18 with TRBJ1-1; 9 bases agree with TRBD1. The CDR3 length is 15 residues. V lost 1 base and J lost 3; bases outside the gene matches: 3. Germline CDR1 and CDR2: KGHSH and LQKENI.

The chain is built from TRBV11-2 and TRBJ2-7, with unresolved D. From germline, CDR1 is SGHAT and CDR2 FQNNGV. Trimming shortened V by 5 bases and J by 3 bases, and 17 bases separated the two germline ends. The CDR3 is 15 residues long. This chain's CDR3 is CASSGPYTENYEQYF. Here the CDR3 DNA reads TGTGCCAGCAGCGGCCCATATACCGAGAACTACGAGCAGTACTTC.

Written as DNA, the CDR3 is TGCAGTGCTAGTCACAGGGAAGTTAGCGGCTACACCTTC. This gives the protein CSASHREVSGYTF. The chain carries TRBV20-1 and TRBJ1-2, with a weak D call TRBD1 (6 bases). This CDR3 has 13 amino acids. Germline loops: CDR1 DFQATT, CDR2 SNEGSKA (reference sequence). V was pared by 3 bases and J by 8 bases, with 16 bases between.

The CDR3 is CASSETDNSPLHF. CDR3 bases: TGCGCCAGCAGCGAGACAGATAATTCACCCCTCCACTTT. The V and J genes are TRBV5-1 and TRBJ1-6, with D possibly TRBD1 on 5 matching bases. CDR1 and CDR2 from the germline V gene are SGHRS and YFSETQ. This CDR3 has 13 residues. Trimming cost V 4 bases and J 5 bases, with 7 bases left between them.

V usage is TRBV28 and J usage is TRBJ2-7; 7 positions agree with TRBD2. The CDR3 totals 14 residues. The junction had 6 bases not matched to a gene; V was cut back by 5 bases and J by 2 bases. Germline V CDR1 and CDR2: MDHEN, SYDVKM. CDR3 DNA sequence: TGTGCCAGCAGTCCCGGGAGGCCCCCCTACGAGCAGTACTTC. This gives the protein CASSPGRPPYEQYF.

CDR3 sequence: CASSLAGARNTEAFF. CDR3 in DNA: TGTGCCAGCAGCTTAGCAGGGGCGAGGAACACTGAAGCTTTCTTT. The chain combines TRBV7-2 with TRBJ1-1, with D possibly matching TRBD1 (5 bases). V was cut by 0 bases and J by 1 base, with 9 bases left in between. Germline CDR1 reads SGHTA; CDR2 reads FQGNSA. CDR3 length: 15 amino acids.

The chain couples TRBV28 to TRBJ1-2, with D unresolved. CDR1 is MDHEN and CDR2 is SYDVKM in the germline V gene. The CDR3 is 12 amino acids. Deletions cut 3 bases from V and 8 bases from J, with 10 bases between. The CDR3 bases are TGTGCCAGCAGTTTCAGGATGGCGGGCTACACCTTC. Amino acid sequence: CASSFRMAGYTF.

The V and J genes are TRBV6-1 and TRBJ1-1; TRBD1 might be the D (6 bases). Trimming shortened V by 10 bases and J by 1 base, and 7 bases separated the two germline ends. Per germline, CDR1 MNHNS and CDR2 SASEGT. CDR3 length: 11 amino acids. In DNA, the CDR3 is TGTGCCATCAGGGGGAACACTGAAGCTTTCTTT. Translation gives CAIRGNTEAFF.

The CDR3 DNA reads TGTGCCGGGGAGGGGGAAGGCAATCAGCCCCAGCATTTT. As protein: CAGEGEGNQPQHF. V is TRBV7-2 and J is TRBJ1-5; D might be TRBD1 (6 bases). V was pared by 11 bases and J by 2 bases, with 13 bases between. There are 13 residues in the CDR3. CDR1 is SGHTA and CDR2 is FQGNSA in the germline V gene.

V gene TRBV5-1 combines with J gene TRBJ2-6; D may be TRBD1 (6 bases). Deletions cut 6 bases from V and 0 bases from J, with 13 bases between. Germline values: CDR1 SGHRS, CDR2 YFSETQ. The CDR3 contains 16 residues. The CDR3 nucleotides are TGCGCCAGCACCTTAGGGGGACGCTCTGGGGCCAACGTCCTGACTTTC. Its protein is CASTLGGRSGANVLTF. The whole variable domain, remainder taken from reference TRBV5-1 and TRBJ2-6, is KAGVTQTPRYLIKTRGQQVTLSCSPISGHRSVSWYQQTPGQGLQFLFEYFSETQRNKGNFPGRFSGRQFSNSRSEMNVSTLELGDSALYLCASTLGGRSGANVLTFGAGSRLTVL.

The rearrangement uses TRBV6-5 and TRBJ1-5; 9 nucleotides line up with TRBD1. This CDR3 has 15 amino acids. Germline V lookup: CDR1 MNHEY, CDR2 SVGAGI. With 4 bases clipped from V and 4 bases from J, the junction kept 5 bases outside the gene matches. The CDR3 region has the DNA TGTGCCAGCAGTTCGTTTGGGACAGGGAATCAGCCCCAGCATTTT. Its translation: CASSSFGTGNQPQHF.

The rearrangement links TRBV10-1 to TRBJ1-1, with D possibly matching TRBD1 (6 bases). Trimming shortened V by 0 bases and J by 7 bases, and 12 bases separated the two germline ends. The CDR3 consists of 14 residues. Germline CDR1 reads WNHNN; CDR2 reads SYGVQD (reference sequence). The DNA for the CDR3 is TGCGCCAGCAGTGAGTCTCCCAGAGGGGGTGAAGCTTTCTTT. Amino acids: CASSESPRGGEAFF.